This T cell receptor (beta chain) comes out of a study of cytomegalovirus exposure and HLA in healthy donors. Study-wide results and caveats: Researchers reported in a later analysis that common viral pathogens appeared linked to several top clusters. Per a later analysis, about 18,000 TCR beta sequences showed association with HLA alleles at 0.05 false discovery rate. Being productive about 90% or about 30% of the time was typical of most TCR beta V segments in an earlier analysis.

The CDR3 runs to 12 residues. The V end lost 8 bases, the J end lost 8 bases, and 12 bases lay between the germline ends. Germline CDR1 reads MNHNY; CDR2 reads SVGAGI (reference sequence). The PCR had 60 Vbeta and 13 Jbeta primers. Libraries were prepared by immunoSEQ multiplex PCR; TCRdb keeps only in-frame clonotypes and omits some of them. The sample includes under 250,000 clones, 70% to 85% of them seen just once. For this clone: Its antigen is as yet unknown.

Sequencing was carried out using PBMCs. The sequence was collected from a woman between 25 and 40 years old in good health and CMV-seropositive. V gene TRBV6-6 combines with J gene TRBJ1-4, with D unresolved. CDR3 loop: CASGPEVEKLFF. CDR3 nucleotides: TGTGCCAGCGGGCCGGAAGTGGAAAAACTGTTTTTT.